This T cell receptor (beta chain) was identified in a study of identifying expanded T cells in peripheral blood. During the collection period, no donor immune events like infections were recorded. The CDR3 runs to 16 residues. V was pared by 1 base and J by 1 base, with 3 bases of the junction left unmatched. Germline CDR1 reads MGHRA; CDR2 reads YSYEKL. Measured with immunoSEQ multiplex PCR; TCRdb has only the in-frame clones, and not every one. The sample includes about 74,000 clones, 80% to 90% of them seen just once. This clonotype was obtained from a person between 18 and 75 years old in good health. What was sequenced was blood. V usage is TRBV4-1 and J usage is TRBJ2-2; 7 bases align to TRBD1. The CDR3 sequence: CASSQVNRGNTGELFF. The CDR3 nucleotides are TGCGCCAGCAGCCAAGTGAACAGGGGGAACACCGGGGAGCTGTTTTTT.